The 21 T cell receptor beta chains below come from one sample, sequenced in a study of blood T cell repertoires in COVID-19. Some clones are missing from TCRdb's copy, which holds only in-frame ones; the method was immunoSEQ multiplex PCR. The sample has some 15,000 clones; roughly 91% are singletons. The specimen was peripheral blood. The receptor source for this set is a woman in her 70s in a cohort sampled during active or convalescent COVID-19.

This chain joins TRBV9 and TRBJ2-3; 8 nucleotides line up with TRBD2. This CDR3 has 16 residues. Germline V gene data show CDR1 as SGDLS and CDR2 as YYNGEE. Trimming took 0 bases from V and 1 from J; bases not matched to a gene: 4. CDR3 nucleotides: TGTGCCAGCAGCGTAGCGGGGGGGCCTGGCACAGATACGCAGTATTTT. It is translated as CASSVAGGPGTDTQYF.

The chain couples TRBV7-2 to TRBJ2-3; maybe TRBD2 (6 bases). Deletions cut 2 bases from V and 5 bases from J, with 17 bases between. The length of the CDR3 is 16 residues. Germline V gene data show CDR1 as SGHTA and CDR2 as FQGNSA. The CDR3 nucleotides are TGTGCCAGCAGCTTACAAACCGGGACTGCGGGAGATACGCAGTATTTT. Protein sequence: CASSLQTGTAGDTQYF.

This chain joins TRBV13 and TRBJ2-5, with 12 bases matching TRBD1. Germline CDR1 PRHDT, CDR2 FYEKMQ (reference sequence). CDR3 size: 16 residues. Trimming cost V 5 bases and J 4 bases; bases outside gene matches: 8. CDR3 loop: CASSAPGQGALETQYF. CDR3 coding DNA: TGTGCCAGCAGCGCCCCGGGACAGGGGGCTTTAGAGACCCAGTACTTC. Looking up the rest from reference TRBV13 and TRBJ2-5 gives the full variable domain: AAGVIQSPRHLIKEKRETATLKCYPIPRHDTVYWYQQGPGQDPQFLISFYEKMQSDKGSIPDRFSAQQFSDYHSELNMSSLELGDSALYFCASSAPGQGALETQYFGPGTRLLVL.

V usage is TRBV6-5 and J usage is TRBJ2-3, with D possibly TRBD2 on 7 matching bases. Germline CDR1 MNHEY, CDR2 SVGAGI. The length of the CDR3 is 16 residues. Trimming removed 0 bases from V and 5 bases from J, with 15 bases in between. The CDR3 DNA follows: TGTGCCAGCAGTTACTCGAAGGGCGGGGGCGTAGATACGCAGTATTTT. This encodes CASSYSKGGGVDTQYF.

This chain joins TRBV28 and TRBJ1-2; 12 nucleotides align to TRBD1. This CDR3 has 15 residues. Germline V lookup: CDR1 MDHEN, CDR2 SYDVKM. V lost 5 bases, J lost 8 bases, and 9 bases stayed unmatched. CDR3 DNA: TGTGCCAGCAGTCCCAGGGGACAGGGGGCCTTCGGCTACACCTTC. Translated, it gives CASSPRGQGAFGYTF.

J is TRBJ1-2 and V is TRBV5-1, with a weak D call TRBD1 (6 bases). Trimming stripped 6 bases from V and 2 bases from J, with 14 bases between. Germline-derived CDR1 and CDR2 are SGHRS and YFSETQ. The CDR3 sequence is 14 residues long. The DNA of the CDR3 is TGCGCCAGCAATGCGGGGGGCAGGAACTATGGCTACACCTTC. Residues: CASNAGGRNYGYTF.

This chain uses TRBV19 with TRBJ1-1; 7 bases line up with TRBD1. The V segment lost 5 bases and the J segment 0 bases; nucleotides outside the gene matches: 6. This CDR3 has 15 residues. Germline CDR1 LNHDA, CDR2 SQIVND (reference sequence). As DNA, the CDR3 is TGTGCCAGTAGTGGGGGACAGATTGTGAACACTGAAGCTTTCTTT. Translation gives CASSGGQIVNTEAFF.

The chain joins TRBV6-5 to TRBJ2-7; D unclear. The CDR3 has 12 amino acids. CDR1 is MNHEY and CDR2 is SVGAGI in the germline V gene. Trimming left V 6 bases short and J 6 bases short, with 12 bases between. CDR3 region: CASSLNRGEQYF. CDR3 sequence (DNA): TGTGCCAGCAGCCTAAACCGTGGCGAGCAGTACTTC.

This chain links TRBV6-2 or TRBV6-3 with TRBJ2-4; 7 bases align to TRBD1. After removal of 6 bases from V and 4 bases from J, the junction contained 9 bases not matched to a gene. The length of the CDR3 is 15 residues. The germline gives CDR1 MNHEY, CDR2 SVGEGT. Written as DNA, the CDR3 is TGTGCCAGCAGCCAAAAAATGACAGGGAAAAACATTCAGTACTTC. It encodes CASSQKMTGKNIQYF.

The chain carries TRBV4-1 and TRBJ2-7; D is uncertain. This CDR3 has 15 amino acids. V gave up 3 bases and J gave up 2 bases, with 14 bases separating them. In germline, CDR1 is MGHRA, CDR2 YSYEKL. CDR3 in amino acids: CASSHFTGPTYEQYF. The CDR3 DNA follows: TGCGCCAGCAGCCATTTTACGGGTCCCACCTACGAGCAGTACTTC.

This clone showed up just once. CDR3 amino acids: CASSPGQGKAFF. CDR3 coding DNA: TGTGCCAGCAGCCCGGGACAGGGAAAAGCTTTCTTT. This chain connects TRBV7-9 to TRBJ1-1, with TRBD1 matching 9 bases. Germline loops: CDR1 SEHNR, CDR2 FQNEAQ (reference sequence). This CDR3 has 12 amino acids. V was clipped by 5 bases and J by 9 bases; unmatched bases: 4.

The rearrangement joins TRBV6-5 to TRBJ1-1; a possible D gene is TRBD1 (6 bases). The CDR3 is 14 amino acids. Germline lookup yields CDR1 MNHEY and CDR2 SVGAGI. V shed 0 bases and J shed 4 bases, with 9 bases lying between them. DNA for the CDR3: TGTGCCAGCAGTTACTCGAGAGGGGGCACTGAAGCTTTCTTT. Amino acid sequence: CASSYSRGGTEAFF.

The genes are TRBV6-5 and TRBJ1-2; possible D gene TRBD1, 6 bases. CDR1 and CDR2 (germline): MNHEY, SVGAGI. This CDR3 contains 16 residues. Deletions cut 2 bases from V and 2 bases from J, with 15 bases between. CDR3 in DNA: TGTGCCAGCAGTTACGGCAGGGGAAGGGTGAACTATGGCTACACCTTC. Its protein product is CASSYGRGRVNYGYTF.

This clone was counted a single time. The V call is TRBV18, the J call TRBJ1-1; the match to TRBD1 covers 8 bases. This CDR3 comprises 13 residues. Trimming removed 3 bases from V and 3 bases from J; junction bases left unmatched: 0. Germline V gives CDR1 KGHSH, CDR2 LQKENI. Here the CDR3 reads CASSPDRDTEAFF. DNA for the CDR3: TGTGCCAGCTCACCGGACAGGGACACTGAAGCTTTCTTT.

This clone has just one count. The chain links TRBV27 to TRBJ1-2, with 9 bases fitting TRBD1. The CDR3 has 14 residues. The V gene end was trimmed by 8 bases and the J gene end by 6 bases; junction bases not matched to a gene: 10. The germline CDR1 and CDR2 sequences are MNHEY and SMNVEV (reference sequence). CDR3 residues: CASGWGQGIHGYTF. The CDR3 DNA sequence: TGTGCCAGCGGTTGGGGACAGGGAATCCATGGCTACACCTTC.

The chain combines TRBV6-5 with TRBJ1-6, with TRBD1 matching over 10 bases. Germline V gene lookup returns CDR1 MNHEY and CDR2 SVGAGI. V dropped 7 bases and J dropped 10; count of bases not matched to a gene: 7. CDR3 length: 14 residues. CDR3 DNA sequence: TGTGCCAGCACCGGACGGACAGGGGGATCACCCCTCCACTTT. As protein: CASTGRTGGSPLHF.

The chain links TRBV19 to TRBJ1-2; D gene unclear. Germline V gives CDR1 LNHDA, CDR2 SQIVND (reference sequence). The CDR3 has 12 amino acids. Trimming took 5 bases from V and 2 from J, leaving 6 bases between them. CDR3 DNA: TGTGCCAGTAGTCTCAGGAACTATGGCTACACCTTC. Encoded protein: CASSLRNYGYTF.

The genes are TRBV30 and TRBJ1-6, with D uncertain. CDR1 and CDR2 from the germline V gene are GTSNPN and SVGIG (reference sequence). CDR3 length equals 14 residues. Trimming cost V 7 bases and J 9 bases, with 19 bases left between them. CDR3 region: CASSFLVFASPLHF. The CDR3 region has the DNA TGTGCCTCCAGTTTCCTGGTTTTCGCTTCACCCCTCCACTTT.

J is TRBJ1-2 and V is TRBV3-1 (or the pseudogene TRBV3-2); D is undetermined. Germline lookup yields CDR1 LGHDT and CDR2 YNNKEL (reference sequence). V was cut by 0 bases and J by 7 bases, with 12 bases left in between. The CDR3 runs 14 residues. The CDR3 region is CASSQDSAGRGYTF. The CDR3 bases are TGTGCCAGCAGCCAAGATTCCGCAGGCCGTGGCTACACCTTC.

This clone came up a few times. V gene TRBV2 combines with J gene TRBJ2-7, with D perhaps TRBD2 (5 bases). The CDR3 contains 13 residues. V shed 3 bases and J shed 0 bases, with 6 bases lying between them. Looked up from germline, CDR1 is SNHLY and CDR2 is FYNNEI. The CDR3 region is CASSETTSYEQYF. CDR3 bases: TGTGCCAGCAGTGAGACTACCTCCTACGAGCAGTACTTC.

V gene TRBV2 combines with J gene TRBJ2-7; 7 bases line up with TRBD1. This CDR3 has 13 residues. V shed 8 bases and J 2 bases; nucleotides not matched to a gene: 6. Per the germline V gene, CDR1 is SNHLY and CDR2 is FYNNEI. The CDR3 region has the DNA TGTGCCAGCGGTGGGGACAGAGCCTACGAGCAGTACTTC. Its translation: CASGGDRAYEQYF.